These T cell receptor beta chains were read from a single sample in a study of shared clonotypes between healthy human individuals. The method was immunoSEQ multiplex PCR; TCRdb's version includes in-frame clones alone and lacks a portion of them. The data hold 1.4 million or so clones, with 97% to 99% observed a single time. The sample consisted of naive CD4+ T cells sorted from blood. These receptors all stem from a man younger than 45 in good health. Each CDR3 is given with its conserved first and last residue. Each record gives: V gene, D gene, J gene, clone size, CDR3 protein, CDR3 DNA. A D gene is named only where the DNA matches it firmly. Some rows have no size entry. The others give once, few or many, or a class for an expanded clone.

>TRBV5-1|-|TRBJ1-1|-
CASSNDPIRGDTEAFF
TGCGCCAGCAGCAACGACCCGATTCGGGGGGACACTGAAGCTTTCTTT
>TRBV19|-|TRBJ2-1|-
CASSIDAAGLNEQFF
TGTGCCAGTAGTATAGATGCGGCAGGGTTAAATGAGCAGTTCTTC
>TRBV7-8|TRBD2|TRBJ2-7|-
CASSFSGRESEQYF
TGTGCCAGCAGCTTTAGCGGGAGAGAATCGGAGCAGTACTTC
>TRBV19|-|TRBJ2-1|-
CASSAPGTSLNEQFF
TGTGCCAGTAGTGCCCCCGGGACTTCCCTTAATGAGCAGTTCTTC
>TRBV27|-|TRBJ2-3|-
CASSRPGPRTDTQYF
TGTGCCAGCAGTCGCCCCGGGCCGAGGACAGATACGCAGTATTTT
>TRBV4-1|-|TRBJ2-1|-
CASRQQGSYNEQFF
TGCGCCAGCAGGCAACAGGGATCCTACAATGAGCAGTTCTTC
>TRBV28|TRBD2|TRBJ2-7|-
CASSFTSGKYEQYF
TGTGCCAGCAGTTTCACTAGCGGGAAATACGAGCAGTACTTC
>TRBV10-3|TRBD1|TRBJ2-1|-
CAISDRDRGLRNEQFF
TGTGCCATCAGTGACCGGGACAGGGGGCTACGCAATGAGCAGTTCTTC
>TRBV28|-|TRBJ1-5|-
CASSSPGVVQPQHF
TGTGCCAGCAGTTCCCCGGGGGTTGTTCAGCCCCAGCATTTT
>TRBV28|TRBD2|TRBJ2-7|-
CASTLGSSGTNEQYF
TGTGCCAGCACTCTTGGGTCTAGCGGGACCAACGAGCAGTACTTC
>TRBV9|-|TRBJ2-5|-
CASSVMGENQETQYF
TGTGCCAGCAGCGTAATGGGGGAAAACCAAGAGACCCAGTACTTC
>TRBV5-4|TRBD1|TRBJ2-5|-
CASSPTGGRETQYF
TGTGCCAGCAGCCCCACAGGGGGTAGGGAGACCCAGTACTTC
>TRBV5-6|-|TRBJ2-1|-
CASSLMGGADNEQFF
TGTGCCAGCAGCCTGATGGGGGGCGCGGACAATGAGCAGTTCTTC
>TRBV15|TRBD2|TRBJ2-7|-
CATSRDSLASSYEQYF
TGTGCCACCAGCAGAGACTCACTAGCGAGCTCCTACGAGCAGTACTTC
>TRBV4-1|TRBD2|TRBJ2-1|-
CASSPRVAGAGNEQFF
TGCGCCAGCAGCCCTCGTGTGGCGGGAGCTGGGAATGAGCAGTTCTTC
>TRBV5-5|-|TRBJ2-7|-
CASSGNFGQYEQYF
TGTGCCAGCAGCGGCAATTTCGGGCAGTACGAGCAGTACTTC
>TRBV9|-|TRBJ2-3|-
CASSVRGTDTDTQYF
TGTGCCAGCAGCGTCCGGGGGACGGACACAGATACGCAGTATTTT
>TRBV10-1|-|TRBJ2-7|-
CASSEMGEQYF
TGCGCCAGCAGTGAAATGGGCGAGCAGTACTTC
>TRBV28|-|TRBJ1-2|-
CASSPAGSGYTF
TGTGCCAGCAGTCCCGCAGGGAGTGGCTACACCTTC
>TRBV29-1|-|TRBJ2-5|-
CSVDLVGGETQYF
TGCAGCGTTGATTTGGTAGGGGGGGAGACCCAGTACTTC
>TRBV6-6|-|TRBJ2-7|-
CASSSAASREQYF
TGTGCCAGCAGTTCAGCTGCGAGTCGCGAGCAGTACTTC
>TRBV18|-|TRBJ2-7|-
CASSPPAPRARYEQYF
TGTGCCAGCTCACCACCGGCTCCTCGGGCCCGATACGAGCAGTACTTC
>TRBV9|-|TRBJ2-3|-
CASSGGFTDTQYF
TGTGCCAGCAGCGGGGGTTTCACAGATACGCAGTATTTT
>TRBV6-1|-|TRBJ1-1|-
CASSAVPSLGNTEAFF
TGTGCCAGCAGTGCCGTCCCTTCTTTGGGGAACACTGAAGCTTTCTTT
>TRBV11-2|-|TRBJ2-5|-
CASSQNSGETQYF
TGTGCCAGCAGCCAAAATTCGGGGGAGACCCAGTACTTC
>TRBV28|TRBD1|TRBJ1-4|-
CASSSGQGVIEKLFF
TGTGCCAGCAGTTCGGGACAGGGTGTAATCGAAAAACTGTTTTTT
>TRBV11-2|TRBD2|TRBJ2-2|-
CASSLVGGANTGELFF
TGTGCCAGCAGCTTAGTTGGGGGGGCGAACACCGGGGAGCTGTTTTTT
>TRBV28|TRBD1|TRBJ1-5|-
CASSLLGQGVYPTHYQPQHF
TGTGCCAGCAGCCTACTTGGACAGGGGGTCTACCCCACCCATTATCAGCCCCAGCATTTT
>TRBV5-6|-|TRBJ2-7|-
CASSRRGPYEQYF
TGTGCCAGCAGCCGCAGGGGACCCTACGAGCAGTACTTC
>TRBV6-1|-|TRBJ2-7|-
CASSAQSSYEQYF
TGTGCCAGCAGTGCACAGAGTTCCTACGAGCAGTACTTC
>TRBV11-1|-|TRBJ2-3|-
CASSSNTDTQYF
TGTGCCAGCAGCTCTAACACAGATACGCAGTATTTT
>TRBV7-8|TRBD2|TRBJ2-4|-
CASSLGRGSIQYF
TGTGCCAGCAGCTTAGGGCGCGGGAGTATTCAGTACTTC
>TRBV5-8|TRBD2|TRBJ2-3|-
CASSLYRTSGGTDTQYF
TGTGCCAGCAGCTTGTATAGGACTAGCGGGGGCACAGATACGCAGTATTTT
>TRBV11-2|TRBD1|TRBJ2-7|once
CASSLAPTGVGQYF
TGTGCCAGCAGCTTAGCCCCAACAGGGGTCGGGCAGTACTTC
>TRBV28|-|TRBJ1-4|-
CASSTLGRDNEKLFF
TGTGCCAGCAGTACACTGGGCCGTGATAATGAAAAACTGTTTTTT
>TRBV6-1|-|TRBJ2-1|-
CASSERDFGYNEQFF
TGTGCCAGCAGTGAACGGGACTTTGGGTACAATGAGCAGTTCTTC
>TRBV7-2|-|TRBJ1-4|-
CASSLERTNEKLFF
TGTGCCAGCAGCTTAGAGCGGACCAATGAAAAACTGTTTTTT
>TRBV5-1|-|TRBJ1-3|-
CASSLASPGNTIYF
TGCGCCAGCAGCTTAGCGTCTCCTGGAAACACCATATATTTT
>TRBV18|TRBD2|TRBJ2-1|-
CASSLSGSPYNEQFF
TGTGCCAGCTCACTTAGCGGGAGCCCTTACAATGAGCAGTTCTTC
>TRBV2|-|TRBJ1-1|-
CASSEERAGKAFF
TGTGCCAGCAGTGAAGAGAGGGCAGGGAAAGCTTTCTTT
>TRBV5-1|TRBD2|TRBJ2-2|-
CASSRVAGANTGELFF
TGCGCCAGCAGCCGGGTGGCGGGAGCGAACACCGGGGAGCTGTTTTTT
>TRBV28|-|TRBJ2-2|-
CASRLNPLGNGELFF
TGTGCCAGCAGGCTTAACCCACTAGGTAACGGGGAGCTGTTTTTT
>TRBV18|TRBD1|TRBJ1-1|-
CASSGTGSNTEAFF
TGTGCCAGCTCCGGGACAGGCTCAAACACTGAAGCTTTCTTT
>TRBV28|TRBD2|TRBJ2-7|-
CATQRVSGRRYEQYF
TGTGCCACCCAGAGGGTGAGCGGGAGAAGGTACGAGCAGTACTTC
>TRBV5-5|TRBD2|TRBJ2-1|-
CASSRIAGINEQFF
TGTGCCAGCAGCAGAATAGCGGGAATCAATGAGCAGTTCTTC
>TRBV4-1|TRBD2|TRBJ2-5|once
CASSQVAGVSQETQYF
TGCGCCAGCAGCCAAGTGGCGGGAGTTTCCCAAGAGACCCAGTACTTC
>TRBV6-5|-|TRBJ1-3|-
CASSPRASGNTIYF
TGTGCCAGCAGTCCCCGAGCCTCTGGAAACACCATATATTTT
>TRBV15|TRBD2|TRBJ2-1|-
CATSRDPTAGIRNEQFF
TGTGCCACCAGCAGAGATCCAACAGCGGGAATTAGGAATGAGCAGTTCTTC
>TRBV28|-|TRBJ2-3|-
CASSLVGGPDTQYF
TGTGCCAGCAGCTTGGTTGGAGGACCAGATACGCAGTATTTT
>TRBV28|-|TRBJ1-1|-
CASRGGLEETEAFF
TGTGCCAGCAGGGGGGGGCTAGAAGAGACTGAAGCTTTCTTT
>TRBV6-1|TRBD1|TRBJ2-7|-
CASSLDRGYEQYF
TGTGCCAGCAGCTTGGACAGGGGCTACGAGCAGTACTTC
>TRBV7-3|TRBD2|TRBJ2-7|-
CASSLGTSGGYEQYF
TGTGCCAGCAGCTTAGGGACTAGCGGGGGATACGAGCAGTACTTC
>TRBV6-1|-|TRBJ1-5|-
CASKRALDQPQHF
TGTGCCAGCAAGAGGGCACTTGATCAGCCCCAGCATTTT